This T cell receptor beta chain was found in a study of T cell responses to AZD1222 COVID-19 vaccine. Study-level findings and limits: Spike regions recognized by vaccine-associated CD4 TCRs spanned the protein, led by 160-218 and 743-854. Among the donors, most were white British and more were female, and clonal diversity was possibly underestimated. The study identified only 6 or 7 AZD1222 recipients as seropositive at baseline.

Points on this clone: The antigen is undetermined.

V gave up 5 bases and J gave up 2 bases, with 12 bases separating them. This CDR3 has 14 residues. Germline CDR1 and CDR2: MNHEY and SVGEGT. Assay used: immunoSEQ multiplex PCR; TCRdb lists only in-frame clones, some missing. The sample has 100,000 to 150,000 clones; 90% are singletons. The input for sequencing was peripheral blood, taken on day 0 of AZD1222 vaccination. The chain links TRBV6-2 or TRBV6-3 to TRBJ1-1; D perhaps matches TRBD1 (5 bases). The receptor was derived from an adult in good health. CDR3 loop: CASSKEGSNTEAFF. The CDR3 DNA is TGTGCCAGCAGTAAGGAGGGGAGCAACACTGAAGCTTTCTTT.